This T cell receptor (beta chain) was retrieved from a study of blood T cells in healthy people across ages. Study background: Template-switching capture recovered about one barcoded beta molecule per two T cells.

A sample-barcoded 5' primer and a J-beta primer mix were used in a second PCR of roughly 7 to 11 cycles. One entry per CDR3 protein, called by TCRdb with MiXCR from the 5' RACE reads. This sample has 1.5 million to 2 million distinct CDR3 sequences, with around 40% found just once. On this clonotype itself: The antigen is unknown.

The extraction recovered at least 5 micrograms of total RNA per sample. Study-wide results and limits: Correlation between TCR beta diversity and naive T cell percentage was strong. TCR beta diversity, measured per million T cells, fell in a roughly linear way with age.

The CDR3 covers 15 residues. V lost 3 bases and J lost 4; bases outside the gene matches: 8. Germline V lookup: CDR1 SGHNT, CDR2 YYREEE (reference sequence). The sequenced sample consisted of blood. The TCR was taken from a human donor in good health. The chain has TRBV5-4 and TRBJ1-2; TRBD1 agrees at 8 bases. CDR3 sequence: CASSSQGARGYGYTF. As DNA, the CDR3 is TGTGCCAGCAGCTCGCAGGGGGCGCGGGGCTATGGCTACACCTTC.